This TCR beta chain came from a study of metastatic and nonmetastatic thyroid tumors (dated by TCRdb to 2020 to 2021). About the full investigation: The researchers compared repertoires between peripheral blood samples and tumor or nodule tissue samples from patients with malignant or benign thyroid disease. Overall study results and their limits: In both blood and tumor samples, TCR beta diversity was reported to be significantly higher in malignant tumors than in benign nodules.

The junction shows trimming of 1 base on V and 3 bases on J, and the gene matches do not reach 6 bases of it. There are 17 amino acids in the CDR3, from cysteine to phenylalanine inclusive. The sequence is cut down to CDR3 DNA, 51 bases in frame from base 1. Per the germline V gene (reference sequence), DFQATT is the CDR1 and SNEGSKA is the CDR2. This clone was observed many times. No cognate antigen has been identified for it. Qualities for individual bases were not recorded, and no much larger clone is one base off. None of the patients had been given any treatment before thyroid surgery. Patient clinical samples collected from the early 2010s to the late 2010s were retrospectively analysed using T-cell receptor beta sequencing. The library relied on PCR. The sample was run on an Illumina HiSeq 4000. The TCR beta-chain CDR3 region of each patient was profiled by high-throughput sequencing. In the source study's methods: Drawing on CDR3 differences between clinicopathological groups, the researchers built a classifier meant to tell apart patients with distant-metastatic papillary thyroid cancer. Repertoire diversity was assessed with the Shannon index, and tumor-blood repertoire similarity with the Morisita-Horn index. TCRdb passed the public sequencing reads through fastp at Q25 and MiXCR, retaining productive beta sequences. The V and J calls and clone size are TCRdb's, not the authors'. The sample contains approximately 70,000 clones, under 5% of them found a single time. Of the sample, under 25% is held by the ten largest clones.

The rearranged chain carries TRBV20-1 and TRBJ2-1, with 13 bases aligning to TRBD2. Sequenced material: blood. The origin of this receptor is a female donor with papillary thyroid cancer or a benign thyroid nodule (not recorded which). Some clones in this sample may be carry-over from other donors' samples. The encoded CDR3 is CSARGLAGGKIYNEQFF. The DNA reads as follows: TGCAGTGCTAGAGGACTAGCGGGAGGAAAAATCTACAATGAGCAGTTCTTC.